This entry concerns a single T cell receptor (beta chain). The antigen remains undetermined. Sequencing was performed with immunoSEQ multiplex PCR; in TCRdb, only in-frame clones are kept and a portion is missing. The data contain 800,000 to 1,200,000 clones, about 80% of them singletons. This sample was included in a study of shared clonotypes between healthy human individuals. Study in general: The plates for each donor numbered three CD4 naive, three CD4 memory, two CD8 naive and one CD8 memory.

Study conclusions and caveats: Tissues were not sampled, only blood, and their repertoires likely differ. A few donors had roughly 5% of their naive CD4 clonotypes in common. Richness estimates generally favored naive over memory subsets.

The CDR3 sequence is 14 residues long. Trimming shortened V by 0 bases and J by 1 base, and 7 bases separated the two germline ends. Germline CDR1 SGHNT, CDR2 YYREEE (reference sequence). This clonotype was obtained from a man aged 18 to 29 in good health. Some clones in this sample may be carry-over from other donors' samples. Source material: memory CD4+ T cells from PBMCs. Indicated subset: CD45RA-negative fraction. The chain couples TRBV5-4 to TRBJ1-1; perhaps TRBD1 as D (6 bases). This CDR3 is CASSLETGNTEAFF. CDR3 nucleotide sequence: TGTGCCAGCAGCTTGGAGACAGGGAACACTGAAGCTTTCTTT.